The 7 T cell receptor beta chains reported below all come from one sample, sequenced in a study of T cells in women clearing cervical HPV infection. Method: immunoSEQ multiplex PCR; TCRdb's copy keeps in-frame clones and lacks some. Across about 35,000 clones, the top ten clones capture about 7.2% of the sample. The specimen was blood buffy coat. Receptors were obtained from a woman aged 18-70 years with a cervical HPV16 infection that either progressed to CIN3+ or cleared (not recorded which).

Concerning this clone itself: The read halts 3 residues ahead of the CDR3 end, with the missing end drawn from the germline J gene. The genes are TRBV7-2 and TRBJ1-2; D remains unclear. Trimming pared 3 bases from V and 7 bases from J, leaving 12 bases between. The CDR3 spans 13 residues. From germline, CDR1 is SGHTA and CDR2 FQGNSA. The covered CDR3 bases are TGTGCCAGCAGCTTGTATGAGGTCCGTGGC. Its protein is CASSLYEVRG. The complete CDR3 protein is CASSLYEVRGYTF. Drawing the rest from reference TRBV7-2 and TRBJ1-2, the complete variable domain is GAGVSQSPSNKVTEKGKDVELRCDPISGHTALYWYRQSLGQGLEFLIYFQGNSAPDKSGLPSDRFSAERTGGSVSTLTIQRTQQEDSAVYLCASSLYEVRGYTFGSGTRLTVV.

In regard to this clone: The CDR3 is cut off 3 residues early in the read; its end comes from the germline J gene. The J gene is TRBJ1-5, the V gene TRBV6-2 or TRBV6-3; D is undetermined. The CDR3 is 17 residues long. V lost 5 bases to trimming and J lost 5 bases, with 22 bases between them. In germline, CDR1 is MNHEY, CDR2 SVGEGT. The CDR3 loop is CASSPDLSWTLDQPQHF. CDR3 bases read: TGTGCCAGCAGTCCGGATCTAAGTTGGACTCTCGATCAGCCC.

About this clone itself: The read comes to an end 3 residues before the CDR3 does, leaving the germline J gene to fill in the end. The chain employs TRBV5-1 and TRBJ2-5; a weak D match, TRBD2 (6 bases). Germline V gene sequence: CDR1 SGHRS, CDR2 YFSETQ. V lost 6 bases and J 5 bases, leaving 14 bases between the germline ends. The CDR3 is 13 amino acids. The CDR3 loop is CASMTWGEETQYF. Incomplete CDR3 DNA: TGCGCCAGCATGACGTGGGGGGAGGAGACC. Full variable domain (rest looked up from reference TRBV5-1 and TRBJ2-5): KAGVTQTPRYLIKTRGQQVTLSCSPISGHRSVSWYQQTPGQGLQFLFEYFSETQRNKGNFPGRFSGRQFSNSRSEMNVSTLELGDSALYLCASMTWGEETQYFGPGTRLLVL.

On this clone itself: The read stops 3 residues short of the end of the CDR3; the missing end is completed from the germline J gene. The genes are TRBV4-1 and TRBJ1-3; tentatively, D is TRBD1 (6 bases). The germline V gene encodes CDR1 MGHRA and CDR2 YSYEKL. This CDR3 comprises 15 residues. The ends were cut back, 3 bases at V and 4 bases at J, with 13 bases in the middle. This CDR3 reads CASSHGRQGGNTIYF. Incomplete CDR3 DNA: TGCGCCAGCAGCCACGGGCGGCAGGGGGGAAACACC.

With respect to this clone: The read finishes 3 residues shy of the CDR3 end, and the germline J gene is used to complete it. V gene TRBV24-1 combines with J gene TRBJ2-1; 12 bases are a match to TRBD2. The CDR3 spans 16 residues. The ends lost 4 bases at V and 4 bases at J; junction bases unmatched: 4. Germline values: CDR1 KGHDR, CDR2 SFDVKD. CDR3 DNA (partial): TGTGCCACCAGTGACCAGACTAGCGGGGGATACAATGAG. Its translation is CATSDQTSGGYNE. The full-length CDR3 reads as CATSDQTSGGYNEQFF.

Details on this clone: The read finishes 3 residues shy of the CDR3 end, and the germline J gene is used to complete it. This chain links TRBV11-2 with TRBJ2-5; D is possibly TRBD2 (5 bases). The CDR3 loop spans 14 amino acids. Between the trimmed V and J ends, which lost 5 bases and 5 bases, there was a span of 15 bases. Germline CDR1 reads SGHAT; CDR2 reads FQNNGV. CDR3: CASSPPGSWETQYF. The part of the CDR3 DNA that was read is TGTGCCAGCAGCCCTCCGGGGTCGTGGGAGACC.

Worth noting for this clone: Read data end 3 residues before the CDR3 end; the end is taken from the germline J gene. The chain joins TRBV5-1 to TRBJ1-6; 8 bases are shared with TRBD1. CDR3 length equals 15 residues. The germline CDR1 and CDR2 sequences are SGHRS and YFSETQ. V lost 3 bases and J lost 8; bases outside the gene matches: 7. The CDR3 is CASSSGQGPHSPLHF. The CDR3 DNA, read in part, is TGCGCCAGCAGCTCCGGACAGGGACCTCATTCACCC.